This note documents a single T cell receptor beta chain sequence. Its antigen is still unknown. V lost 3 bases and J lost 7, with 10 bases in between. Germline loops: CDR1 SEHNR, CDR2 FQNEAQ (reference sequence). This CDR3 region has 13 residues. These data originate in a study of T cells in localized non-small cell lung cancer. Study-wide points: Those with higher blood T cell density had longer overall survival. Adjacent lung tissue had a median about 50 of the top 100 clones found in the tumor. Tumor samples were not multi-region, leaving intratumor heterogeneity unexcluded.

Sequencing used immunoSEQ multiplex PCR; TCRdb keeps in-frame clones, though not all of them. Among about 18,000 clones listed, roughly 87% were seen once. This TCR was recovered from a male donor older than 55 with stage I lung adenocarcinoma. J is TRBJ1-3 and V is TRBV7-9; D is undetermined. The sequences come from peripheral blood, collected before any cancer treatment. CDR3 protein: CASSFLGVNTIYF. The CDR3 bases are TGTGCCAGCAGCTTTCTCGGGGTGAACACCATATATTTT.